This TCR beta chain emerged from a study of blood T cell repertoires in COVID-19. The V end was cut by 0 bases, the J end by 8 bases, with 11 bases between. The CDR3 covers 14 residues. The germline CDR1 and CDR2 sequences are GTSNPN and SVGIG (reference sequence). The table came from immunoSEQ multiplex PCR; TCRdb's copy has only in-frame clones and leaves some out. The sample lists 150,000 to 200,000 clones; around 80% were seen once. Sequenced input: peripheral blood. The source of this sequence is a woman aged 55-69 years with acute or convalescent COVID-19. The chain uses TRBV30 and TRBJ1-6; tentative D call: TRBD1 (6 bases). This chain's CDR3 is CAWSVGGGYSPLHF. The CDR3 DNA follows: TGTGCCTGGAGTGTAGGGGGGGGGTATTCACCCCTCCACTTT.